The entry below gives a single TCR beta chain sequence along with its context. The germline gives CDR1 SGHTA, CDR2 FQGNSA. The CDR3 sequence is 13 residues long. V shed 3 bases and J shed 9 bases, with 12 bases lying between them. The data originate from a study of T cell responses to AZD1222 COVID-19 vaccine. Using immunoSEQ multiplex PCR, the repertoire was profiled, and TCRdb retains in-frame clones only, with some absent. The data hold about 39,000 clones, with 70% to 90% observed a single time. The sequencing used peripheral blood, collected 28 days after the second AZD1222 dose. The chain carries TRBV7-2 and TRBJ1-5; D not resolved. This receptor was identified in an adult who received the AZD1222 COVID-19 vaccine. The CDR3 is CASSLGRSGPQHF. For the CDR3, the DNA is TGTGCCAGCAGCTTGGGCAGGAGTGGGCCCCAGCATTTT.